This T cell receptor beta chain appears in the sequencing data of a study of regulatory T cells in long-lasting Graves disease. Regarding the study as a whole: Reduced TCR diversity was observed in persistent Graves' patients versus newly diagnosed patients.

Looked up from germline, CDR1 is SGHAT and CDR2 is FQNNGV. The CDR3 loop spans 12 amino acids. Construction of TCR beta libraries relied on iRepertoire HTBI primers and on Arm-PCR targeting CDR3 regions. MiXCR was run by TCRdb on the multiplex PCR reads, yielding one entry per CDR3 protein. The table shows 200,000 to 250,000 distinct CDR3 sequences, with 15% to 20% occurring only once. This clonotype has ten or more counts. Its target is unknown. The junction departs from the called germline gene at one end, perhaps through a read error. Noted time point: newly diagnosed GD, antithyroid drugs for less than 3 months. The authors made the TCR library using RNA they extracted from PBMCs.

This chain connects TRBV11-2 to TRBJ1-1; D gene unclear. This clonotype was sampled from a female donor with Graves disease. The sample consisted of peripheral blood mononuclear cells (PBMCs), taken at new diagnosis, from a patient treated with antithyroid drugs. The CDR3 is CASSQANTEASF. CDR3 sequence (DNA): TGTGCCAGCAGCCAGGCGAACACTGAAGCTTCCTTT.